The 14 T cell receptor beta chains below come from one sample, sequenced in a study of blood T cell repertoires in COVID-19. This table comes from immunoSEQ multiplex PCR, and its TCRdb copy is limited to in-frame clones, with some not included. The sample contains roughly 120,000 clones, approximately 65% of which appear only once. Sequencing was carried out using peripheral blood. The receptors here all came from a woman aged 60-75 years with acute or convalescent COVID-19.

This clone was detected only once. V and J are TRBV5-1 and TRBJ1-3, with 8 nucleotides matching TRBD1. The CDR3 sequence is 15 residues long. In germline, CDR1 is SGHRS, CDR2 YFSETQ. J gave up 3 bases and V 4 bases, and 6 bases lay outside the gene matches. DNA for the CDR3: TGCGCCAGCAGCCCGGCGACAGGGGTTGGAAACACCATATATTTT. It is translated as CASSPATGVGNTIYF.

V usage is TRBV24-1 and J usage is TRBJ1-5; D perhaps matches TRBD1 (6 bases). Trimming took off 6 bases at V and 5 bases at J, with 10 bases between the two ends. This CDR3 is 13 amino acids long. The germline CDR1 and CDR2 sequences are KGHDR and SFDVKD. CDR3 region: CATSRTGYQPQHF. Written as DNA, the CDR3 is TGTGCCACCAGTAGAACAGGGTATCAGCCCCAGCATTTT.

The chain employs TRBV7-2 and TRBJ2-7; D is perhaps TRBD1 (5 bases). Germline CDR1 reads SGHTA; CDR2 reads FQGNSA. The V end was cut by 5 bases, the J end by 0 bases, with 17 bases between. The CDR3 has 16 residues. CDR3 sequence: CASSASVVQASYEQYF. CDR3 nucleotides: TGTGCCAGCAGCGCAAGTGTAGTACAGGCCTCCTACGAGCAGTACTTC.

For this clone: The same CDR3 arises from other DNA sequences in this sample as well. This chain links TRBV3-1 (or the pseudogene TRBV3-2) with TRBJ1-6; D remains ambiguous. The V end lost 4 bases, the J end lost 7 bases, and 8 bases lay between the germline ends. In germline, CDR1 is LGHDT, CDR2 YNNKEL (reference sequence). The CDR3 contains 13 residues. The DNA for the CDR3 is TGTGCCAGCAGCCCCGACGGGAATTCACCCCTCCACTTT. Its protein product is CASSPDGNSPLHF.

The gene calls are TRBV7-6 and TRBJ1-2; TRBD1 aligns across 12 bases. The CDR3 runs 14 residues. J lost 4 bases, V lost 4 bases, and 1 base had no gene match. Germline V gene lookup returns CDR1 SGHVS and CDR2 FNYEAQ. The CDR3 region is CASSSGQGAYGYTF. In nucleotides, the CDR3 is TGTGCCAGCAGCTCGGGACAGGGGGCCTATGGCTACACCTTC. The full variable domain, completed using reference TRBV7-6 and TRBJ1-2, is GAGVSQSPRYKVTKRGQDVALRCDPISGHVSLYWYRQALGQGPEFLTYFNYEAQQDKSGLPNDRFSAERPEGSISTLTIQRTEQRDSAMYRCASSSGQGAYGYTFGSGTRLTVV.

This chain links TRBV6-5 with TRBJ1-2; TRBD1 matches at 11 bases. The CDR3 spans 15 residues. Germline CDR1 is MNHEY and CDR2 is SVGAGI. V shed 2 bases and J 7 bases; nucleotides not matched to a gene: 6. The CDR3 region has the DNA TGTGCCAGCAGTTACGGAGGACAGGGGGCGGGTGGCTACACCTTC. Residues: CASSYGGQGAGGYTF.

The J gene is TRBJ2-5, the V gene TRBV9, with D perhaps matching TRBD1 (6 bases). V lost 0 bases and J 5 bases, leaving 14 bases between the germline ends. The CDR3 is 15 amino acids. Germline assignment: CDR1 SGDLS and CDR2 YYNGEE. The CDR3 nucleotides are TGTGCCAGCAGCGTAGAGGGCAGGGGAATGGAGACCCAGTACTTC. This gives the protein CASSVEGRGMETQYF.

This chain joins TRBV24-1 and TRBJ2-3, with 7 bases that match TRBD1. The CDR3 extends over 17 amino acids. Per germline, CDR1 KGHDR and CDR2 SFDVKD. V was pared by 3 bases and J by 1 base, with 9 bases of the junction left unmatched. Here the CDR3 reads CATSDPVRGRGTDTQYF. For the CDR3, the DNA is TGTGCCACCAGTGATCCCGTAAGGGGGCGCGGCACAGATACGCAGTATTTT.

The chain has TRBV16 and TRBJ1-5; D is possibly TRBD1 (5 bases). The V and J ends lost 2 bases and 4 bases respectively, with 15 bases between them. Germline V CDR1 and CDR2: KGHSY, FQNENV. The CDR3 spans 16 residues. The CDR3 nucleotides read TGTGCCAGCAGCCAACGGGTATGGGGCCGGAATCAGCCCCAGCATTTT. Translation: CASSQRVWGRNQPQHF. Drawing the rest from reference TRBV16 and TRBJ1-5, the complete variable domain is GEEVAQTPKHLVRGEGQKAKLYCAPIKGHSYVFWYQQVLKNEFKFLISFQNENVFDETGMPKERFSAKCLPNSPCSLEIQATKLEDSAVYFCASSQRVWGRNQPQHFGDGTRLSIL.

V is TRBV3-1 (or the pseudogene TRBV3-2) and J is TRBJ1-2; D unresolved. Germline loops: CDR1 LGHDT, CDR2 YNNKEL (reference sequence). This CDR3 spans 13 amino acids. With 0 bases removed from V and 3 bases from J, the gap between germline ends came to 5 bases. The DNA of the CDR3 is TGTGCCAGCAGCCAAGAGTCTGACTATGGCTACACCTTC. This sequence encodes CASSQESDYGYTF.

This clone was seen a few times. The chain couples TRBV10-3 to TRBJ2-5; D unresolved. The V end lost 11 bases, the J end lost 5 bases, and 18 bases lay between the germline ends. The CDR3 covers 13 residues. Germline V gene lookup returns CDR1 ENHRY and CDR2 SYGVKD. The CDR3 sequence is CASSPRVRETQYF. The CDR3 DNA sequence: TGTGCCTCCTCCCCCCGGGTGCGGGAGACCCAGTACTTC.

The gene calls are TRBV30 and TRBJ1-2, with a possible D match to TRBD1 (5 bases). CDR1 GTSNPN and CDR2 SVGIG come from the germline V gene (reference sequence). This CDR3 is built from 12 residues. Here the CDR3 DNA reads TGTGCGTTACAGGCGGATAACTATGGCTACACCTTC. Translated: CALQADNYGYTF.

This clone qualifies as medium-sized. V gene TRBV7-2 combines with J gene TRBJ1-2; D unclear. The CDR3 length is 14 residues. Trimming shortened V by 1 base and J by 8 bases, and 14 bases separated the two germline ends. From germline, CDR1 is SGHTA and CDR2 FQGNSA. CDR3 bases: TGTGCCAGCAGCTTAGATAGAGGTAGCGGCGGCTACACCTTC. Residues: CASSLDRGSGGYTF.

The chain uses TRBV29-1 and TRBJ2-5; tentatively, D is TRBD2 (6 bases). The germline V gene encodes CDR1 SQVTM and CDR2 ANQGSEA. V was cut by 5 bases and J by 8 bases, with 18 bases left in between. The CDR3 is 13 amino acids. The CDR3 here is CSVSVGGAGTQYF. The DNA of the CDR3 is TGCAGCGTTTCGGTGGGGGGAGCTGGAACCCAGTACTTC.